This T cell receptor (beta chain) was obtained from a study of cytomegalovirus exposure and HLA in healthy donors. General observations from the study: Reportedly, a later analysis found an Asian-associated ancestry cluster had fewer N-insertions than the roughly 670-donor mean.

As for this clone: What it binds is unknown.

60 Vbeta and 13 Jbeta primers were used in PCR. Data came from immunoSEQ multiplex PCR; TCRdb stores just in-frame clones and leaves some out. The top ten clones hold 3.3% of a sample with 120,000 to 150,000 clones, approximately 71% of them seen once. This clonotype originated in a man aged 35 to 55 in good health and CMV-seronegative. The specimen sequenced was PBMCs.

CDR3 bases: TGTGCCAGCAGGGGACTAGCGGGGGGGAATGAGCAGTTCTTC. Its translation is CASRGLAGGNEQFF. V is TRBV19 and J is TRBJ2-1; 16 positions match TRBD2. CDR1 is LNHDA, CDR2 SQIVND, per germline (reference sequence). The length of the CDR3 is 14 residues. The J segment lost 7 bases and the V segment lost 9 bases, leaving 3 bases of the junction unmatched.